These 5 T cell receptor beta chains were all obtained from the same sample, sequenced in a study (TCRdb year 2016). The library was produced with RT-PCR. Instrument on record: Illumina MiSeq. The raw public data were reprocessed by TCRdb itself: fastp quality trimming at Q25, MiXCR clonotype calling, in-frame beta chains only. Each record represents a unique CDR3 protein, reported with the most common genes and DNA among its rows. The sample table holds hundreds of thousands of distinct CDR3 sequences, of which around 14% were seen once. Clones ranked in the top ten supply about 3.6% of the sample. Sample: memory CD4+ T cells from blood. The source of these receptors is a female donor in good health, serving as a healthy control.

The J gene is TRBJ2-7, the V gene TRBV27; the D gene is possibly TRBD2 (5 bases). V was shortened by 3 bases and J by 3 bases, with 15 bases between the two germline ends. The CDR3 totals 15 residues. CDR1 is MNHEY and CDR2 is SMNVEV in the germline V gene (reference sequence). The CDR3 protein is CASSLGGLYSYEQYF. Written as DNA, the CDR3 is TGTGCCAGCAGTTTGGGCGGGCTTTACAGCTACGAGCAGTACTTC.

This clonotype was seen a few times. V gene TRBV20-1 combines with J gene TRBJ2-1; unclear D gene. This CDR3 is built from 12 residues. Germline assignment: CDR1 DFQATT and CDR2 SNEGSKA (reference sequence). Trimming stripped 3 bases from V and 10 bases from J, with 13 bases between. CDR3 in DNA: TGCAGTGCTAGCCTCACAGTCGGGGAGCAGTTCTTC. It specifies CSASLTVGEQFF.

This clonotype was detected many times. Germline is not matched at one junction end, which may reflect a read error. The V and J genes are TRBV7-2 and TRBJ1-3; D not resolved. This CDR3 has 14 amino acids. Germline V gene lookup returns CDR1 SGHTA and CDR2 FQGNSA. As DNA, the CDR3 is TGCGCCAGCAGCTTGGTCGGGTCTGGAAACACCATATATTTT. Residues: CASSLVGSGNTIYF.

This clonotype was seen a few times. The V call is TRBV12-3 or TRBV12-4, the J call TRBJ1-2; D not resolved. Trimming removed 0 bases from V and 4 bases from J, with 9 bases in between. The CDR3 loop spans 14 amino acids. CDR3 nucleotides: TGTGCCAGCAGTTTAGCGCAGTCTGTCTATGGCTACACCTTC. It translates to CASSLAQSVYGYTF.

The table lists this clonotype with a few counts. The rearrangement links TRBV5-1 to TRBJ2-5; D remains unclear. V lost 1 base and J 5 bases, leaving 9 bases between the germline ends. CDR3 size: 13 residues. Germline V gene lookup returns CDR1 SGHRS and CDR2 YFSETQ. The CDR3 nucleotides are TGCGCCAGCAGCTTGTTTGGAGATGAGACCCAGTACTTC. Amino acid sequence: CASSLFGDETQYF.